Reported below is one TCR beta chain. What it recognizes is unknown. These data are taken from a study of cytomegalovirus exposure and HLA in healthy donors. Whole-study findings and limits: From TCR beta sequences, most subjects' HLA-A and HLA-B alleles were reportedly predicted accurately.

V shed 1 base and J shed 13 bases, with 13 bases lying between them. Germline-derived CDR1 and CDR2 are MNHNS and SASEGT. This CDR3 has 13 amino acids. PCR amplification relied on 60 Vbeta primers (plus 13 Jbeta primers). The protocol was immunoSEQ multiplex PCR, while the TCRdb copy is restricted to in-frame clones and leaves out a portion. The sample yields about 150,000 clones, roughly 76% seen once. The gene calls are TRBV6-1 and TRBJ1-4; D remains unclear. Sequences were obtained from PBMCs. The sequence came from a male donor in good health and CMV-seronegative. CDR3 nucleotides: TGTGCCAGCAGTGAAGACCCCGTGACTACACTGTTTTTT. Encoded protein: CASSEDPVTTLFF.